The clone carrying this T cell receptor (beta chain) was picked up many times. Its antigen is undetermined. After removal of 6 bases from V and 3 bases from J, the junction contained 10 bases not matched to a gene. This CDR3 has 15 amino acids. Peripheral blood was drawn, 7.5 to 10 milliliters per donor. The sample comes from a study of blood T cells in healthy people across ages. A second 7 to 11 cycle PCR used barcoded and J-beta primers. A template-switch adaptor that had 12 random nucleotides put a tag on each cDNA molecule. TCRdb re-called the 5' RACE reads through MiXCR, storing one row per CDR3 protein. The table includes some 940,000 distinct CDR3 sequences, roughly 29% detected once. Whole-study findings and limits: Among long-lived donors, naive CD4+ cells were more numerous and diversity higher than in aged donors.

The sample was also linked to a second study, of T cells of mothers and their children.

The source of this sequence is a woman between 40 and 50 years old in good health. The chain joins TRBV12-3 or TRBV12-4 to TRBJ2-7, with TRBD2 identical over 8 bases. Input material: blood. CDR3 residues: CASRPGGAGIYEQYF. The CDR3 DNA reads TGTGCCAGCAGACCGGGGGGGGCAGGGATCTACGAGCAGTACTTC.